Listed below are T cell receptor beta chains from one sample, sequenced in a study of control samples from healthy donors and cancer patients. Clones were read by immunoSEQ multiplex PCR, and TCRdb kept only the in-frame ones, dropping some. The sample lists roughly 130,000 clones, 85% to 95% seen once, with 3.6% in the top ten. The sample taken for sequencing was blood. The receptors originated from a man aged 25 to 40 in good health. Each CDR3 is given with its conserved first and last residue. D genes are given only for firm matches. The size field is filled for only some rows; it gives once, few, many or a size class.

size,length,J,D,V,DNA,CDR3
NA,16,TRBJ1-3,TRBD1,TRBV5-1,TGCGCCAGCACCCCGGGCGTAGGGGGCGGTGGAAACACCATATATTTT,CASTPGVGGGGNTIYF
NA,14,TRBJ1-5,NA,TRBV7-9,TGTGCCAGCAGCTTAACAGGGAGCAATCAGCCCCAGCATTTT,CASSLTGSNQPQHF
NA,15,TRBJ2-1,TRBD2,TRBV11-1,TGTGCCTCCAGCTACTGGGCTAGCGGGGGAAATGAGCAGTTCTTC,CASSYWASGGNEQFF
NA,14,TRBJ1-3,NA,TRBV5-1,TGCGCCAGCAGCAAGGGGATCCCTGGAAACACCATATATTTT,CASSKGIPGNTIYF
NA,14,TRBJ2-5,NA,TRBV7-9,TGTGCCAGCAGCTTAGGATCGCTCCAAGAGACCCAGTACTTC,CASSLGSLQETQYF
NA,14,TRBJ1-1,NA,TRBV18,TGTGCCAGCTCACCAAAAGGGGCGAACACTGAAGCTTTCTTT,CASSPKGANTEAFF
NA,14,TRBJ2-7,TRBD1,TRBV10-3,TGTGCCAGATTACCGGGACAGGGTTCCTACGAGCAGTACTTC,CARLPGQGSYEQYF
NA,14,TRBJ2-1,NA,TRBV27,TGTGCCAGCAGGTTGGGGGGCAAGTACAATGAGCAGTTCTTC,CASRLGGKYNEQFF
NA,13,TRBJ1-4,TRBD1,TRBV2,TGTGCCAGCACCGGGACAGAGAATGAAAAACTGTTTTTT,CASTGTENEKLFF
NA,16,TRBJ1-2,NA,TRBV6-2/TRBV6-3,TGTGCCAGCAGTTACTCCCGGACAGTTTACGACTATGGCTACACCTTC,CASSYSRTVYDYGYTF
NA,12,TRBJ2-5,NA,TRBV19,TGTGCCAGTAGTGGGGTGTGGGAGACCCAGTACTTC,CASSGVWETQYF
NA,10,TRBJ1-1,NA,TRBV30,TGTGCCTGGATGGGGGGGGCGACTTTCTTT,CAWMGGATFF
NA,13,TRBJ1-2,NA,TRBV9,TGTGCCAGCAGCCCTTATTCTAACTATGGCTACACCTTC,CASSPYSNYGYTF
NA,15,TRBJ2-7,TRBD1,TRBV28,TGTGCCAGCAGTCTGAACCGGGACAGGGACTACGAGCAGTACTTC,CASSLNRDRDYEQYF
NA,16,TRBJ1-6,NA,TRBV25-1,TGTGCCAGCAGTTCAACAGGGAGGGCCTATAATTCACCCCTCCACTTT,CASSSTGRAYNSPLHF
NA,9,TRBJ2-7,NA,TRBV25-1,TGTGCCAGCGGCAGCGAGCAGTACTTC,CASGSEQYF
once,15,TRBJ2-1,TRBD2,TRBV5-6,TGTGCCAGCAGCTTGTTAGCGGGGGAATACAATGAGCAGTTCTTC,CASSLLAGEYNEQFF
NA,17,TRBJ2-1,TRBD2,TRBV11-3,TGTGCCAGCAGCTTACCGGGACTAGCGGGGGGGCTCGATGAGCAGTTCTTC,CASSLPGLAGGLDEQFF
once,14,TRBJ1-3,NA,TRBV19,TGTGCCAGTAGTGTAACAGGGACTCGAAACACCATATATTTT,CASSVTGTRNTIYF
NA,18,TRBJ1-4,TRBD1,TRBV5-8,TGTGCCAGCAGCGGTGGGACAGTCTCTATTTCAACTAATGAAAAACTGTTTTTT,CASSGGTVSISTNEKLFF
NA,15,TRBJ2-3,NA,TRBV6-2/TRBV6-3,TGTGCCAGCAGTTACCCCTCATTTGATCGAGATACGCAGTATTTT,CASSYPSFDRDTQYF
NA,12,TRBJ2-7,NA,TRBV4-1,TGCGCCAGCAGTGCCGGGGGCGGGGAGCAGTACTTC,CASSAGGGEQYF
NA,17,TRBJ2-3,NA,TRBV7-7,TGTGCTAGCAGCTTGTACCGTGACAAACTTAGCACAGATACGCAGTATTTT,CASSLYRDKLSTDTQYF
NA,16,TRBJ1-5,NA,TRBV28,TGTGCCAGCAGTCGACCGGGACAATATAGCAATCAGCCCCAGCATTTT,CASSRPGQYSNQPQHF
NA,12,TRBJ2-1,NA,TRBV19,TGTGCCAGTAGTATAGTCCCCGGTGAGCAGTTCTTC,CASSIVPGEQFF
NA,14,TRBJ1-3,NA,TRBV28,TGTGCCAGCAGTTTCTTGGACTCTGGAAACACCATATATTTT,CASSFLDSGNTIYF
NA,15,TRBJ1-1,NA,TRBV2,TGTGCCAGCAGTGAGGGCAGAACCATGAACACTGAAGCTTTCTTT,CASSEGRTMNTEAFF
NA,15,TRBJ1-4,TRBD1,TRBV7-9,TGTGCCAGCAGCTTAGGGGACAGGGGAAGTGAAAAACTGTTTTTT,CASSLGDRGSEKLFF
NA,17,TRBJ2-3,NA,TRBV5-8,TGTGCCAGCAGCTTCGTAACAAATCGGTTCTACCCAGATACGCAGTATTTT,CASSFVTNRFYPDTQYF
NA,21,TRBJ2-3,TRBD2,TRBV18,TGTGCCAGCTCACCTAGAGGGAAGACGGCCGGGGGGAGGGTCCGCACAGATACGCAGTATTTT,CASSPRGKTAGGRVRTDTQYF
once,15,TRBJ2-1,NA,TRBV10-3,TGTGCCATCAGTGAGTCTTTTTTCAAGTTAAACGAGCAGTTCTTC,CAISESFFKLNEQFF
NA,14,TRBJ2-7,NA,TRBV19,TGTGCCAGTAGTCCGCGGGACGGCTCCTACGAGCAGTACTTC,CASSPRDGSYEQYF
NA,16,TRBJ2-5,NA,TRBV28,TGTGCCAGCAGTTTACGGACCGGCGGCCTAAAAGAGACCCAGTACTTC,CASSLRTGGLKETQYF
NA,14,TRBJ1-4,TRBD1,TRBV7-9,TGTGCCAGCAGCTTACGGACAGGGGACGAAAAACTGTTTTTT,CASSLRTGDEKLFF
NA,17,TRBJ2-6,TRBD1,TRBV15,TGTGCCACCGGGAATGACAGGGGGCCCCCTGGGGCCAACGTCCTGACTTTC,CATGNDRGPPGANVLTF
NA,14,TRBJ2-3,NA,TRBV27,TGTGCCAGCAGTTTTAGCACCCTCACAGATACGCAGTATTTT,CASSFSTLTDTQYF
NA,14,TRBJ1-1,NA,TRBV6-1,TGTGCCAGCTTAGAGGGACACCCGAACACTGAAGCTTTCTTT,CASLEGHPNTEAFF
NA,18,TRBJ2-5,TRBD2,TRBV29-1,TGCAGCGTTGAAGAACCCGGGACTAGCGGGGGGTCACAAGAGACCCAGTACTTC,CSVEEPGTSGGSQETQYF
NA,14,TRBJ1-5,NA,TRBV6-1,TGTGCCAGCAGTGAAACATTGGGAAATCAGCCCCAGCATTTT,CASSETLGNQPQHF
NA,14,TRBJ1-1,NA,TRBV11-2,TGTGCCAGCAGCTTGGGGGGAGATAGCACTGAAGCTTTCTTT,CASSLGGDSTEAFF
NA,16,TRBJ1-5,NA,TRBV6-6,TGTGCCAGCAGTTACTCGAGTGAGACTTTGGGTCAGCCCCAGCATTTT,CASSYSSETLGQPQHF
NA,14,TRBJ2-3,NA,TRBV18,TGTGCCAGCTCACCAGAGGGGGGAACAGATACGCAGTATTTT,CASSPEGGTDTQYF
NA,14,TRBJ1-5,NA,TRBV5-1,TGCGCCAGCAGCACTGGTGGGGGCAATCAGCCCCAGCATTTT,CASSTGGGNQPQHF
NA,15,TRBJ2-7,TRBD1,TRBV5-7,TGTGCCAGCAGCTTCCGACAGGGGGAGACACCCGGGCAGTACTTC,CASSFRQGETPGQYF
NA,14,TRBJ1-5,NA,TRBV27,TGTGCCAGCAGTTTATCGGGGAGCAATCAGCCCCAGCATTTT,CASSLSGSNQPQHF
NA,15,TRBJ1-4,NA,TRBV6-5,TGTGCCAGCAGTTATCGGGGGGCAGATAATGAAAAACTGTTTTTT,CASSYRGADNEKLFF
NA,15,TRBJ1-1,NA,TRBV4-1,TGCGCCAGCAGCCAAGCCCTAAACATGAACACTGAAGCTTTCTTT,CASSQALNMNTEAFF
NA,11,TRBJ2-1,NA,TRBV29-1,TGCAGCGTCCCTGGAGGGAATGAGCAGTTCTTC,CSVPGGNEQFF